The sequence of this TCR beta chain was determined in a study of OX40 agonist ivuxolimab in advanced cancers. Looked up from germline, CDR1 is MNHEY and CDR2 is SVGAGI. The CDR3 covers 15 residues. With 6 bases removed from V and 3 bases from J, the gap between germline ends came to 16 bases. Assay: immunoSEQ multiplex PCR; the TCRdb copy retains only in-frame clones and omits some. In the table there are 65,000 to 85,000 clones, around 87% of which are singletons. This receptor was taken from an adult with an advanced solid tumor such as melanoma, head and neck, liver or kidney cancer. The genes are TRBV6-5 and TRBJ2-3; tentative D call: TRBD1 (5 bases). The sample here was CD4+ or CD8+ T cells sorted from blood, taken in a trial of the OX40 agonist ivuxolimab. CDR3 region: CASRAGLTVTDTQYF. The CDR3 DNA sequence: TGTGCCAGCAGGGCAGGGCTTACTGTAACAGATACGCAGTATTTT.